The present entry profiles one T cell receptor beta chain with its context. Its antigen is not identified. This CDR3 is built from 15 residues. Germline V lookup: CDR1 MDHEN, CDR2 SYDVKM. The trim removed 5 bases at V and 6 bases at J, leaving 12 bases unmatched. These data come from a study of T cell responses to AZD1222 COVID-19 vaccine. Study results and limitations: Repertoire sampling occurred only after the peak T cell response. The donor cohort was predominantly white British with a female majority, and clonal diversity may have been underestimated. Among vaccine-associated CD4 TCRs, coverage spanned spike, with dominance at 160-218 and 743-854.

Profiled with immunoSEQ multiplex PCR; TCRdb holds only in-frame clones, not every one. The sample yields about 130,000 clones, about nine tenths seen once. The V call is TRBV28, the J call TRBJ1-1, with 7 bases that match TRBD1. Specimen: peripheral blood, collected on day 0 of AZD1222 vaccination. The receptor was derived from an adult in good health. CDR3 protein: CASSPQTGRGSEAFF. Written as DNA, the CDR3 is TGTGCCAGCAGTCCACAGACAGGGAGAGGGTCTGAAGCTTTCTTT. The full variable domain, its missing parts supplied by reference TRBV28 and TRBJ1-1, is DVKVTQSSRYLVKRTGEKVFLECVQDMDHENMFWYRQDPGLGLRLIYFSYDVKMKEKGDIPEGYSVSREKKERFSLILESASTNQTSMYLCASSPQTGRGSEAFFGQGTRLTVV.